The text below deals with one T cell receptor beta chain. Germline CDR1 reads MNHNS; CDR2 reads SASEGT. CDR3 length equals 13 residues. V was pared by 4 bases and J by 1 base, with 7 bases between. These data come from a study of OX40 agonist ivuxolimab in advanced cancers. About the research overall: Given to patients was ivuxolimab, an agonistic anti-OX40 (CD134) antibody. Three patients got partial responses; one had hepatocellular carcinoma and two had cutaneous melanoma.

The timepoints at which blood was sampled were baseline, cycle 4 day 1, and cycle 7 day 1. Using immunoSEQ multiplex PCR, the repertoire was profiled, and TCRdb retains in-frame clones only, with some absent. The table includes some 23,000 clones, roughly 79% detected once. The genes are TRBV6-1 and TRBJ1-1, with D unclear. The sequences come from CD4+ or CD8+ T cells sorted from blood, collected in a trial of the OX40 agonist ivuxolimab. The sequence derives from an adult with an advanced solid tumor such as melanoma, head and neck, liver or kidney cancer. The CDR3 loop is CASSVRWNTEAFF. The DNA for the CDR3 is TGTGCCAGCAGTGTAAGGTGGAACACTGAAGCTTTCTTT.